These 26 T cell receptor beta chains originate from one sample sequenced in a study of blood T cell repertoires in COVID-19. TCRdb's copy holds only in-frame clones and misses some; the assay was immunoSEQ multiplex PCR. This table holds about 270,000 clones, around 82% found once. Sequences were obtained from peripheral blood. The receptors shown here come from a woman younger than 35 with acute or convalescent COVID-19.

The genes are TRBV25-1 and TRBJ1-1; the D gene is possibly TRBD1 (6 bases). The CDR3 totals 14 residues. V lost 3 bases and J lost 2, with 10 bases in between. Germline lookup yields CDR1 MGHDK and CDR2 SYGVNS. CDR3 DNA: TGTGCCAGCAGTGACCAGGGGACAAACACTGAAGCTTTCTTT. It translates to CASSDQGTNTEAFF.

In nucleotides, the CDR3 is TGTGCCAGCAGTGAAGCCTTCAGGAGGAACTATGGCTACACCTTC. This codes for CASSEAFRRNYGYTF. The chain uses TRBV6-1 and TRBJ1-2; no clear D. The CDR3 length is 15 residues. The V end was cut by 0 bases, the J end by 2 bases, with 10 bases between. CDR1 is MNHNS, CDR2 SASEGT, per germline.

This clone was counted a few times. The chain uses TRBV6-5 and TRBJ1-6, with no clear D. CDR3 size: 13 residues. The V end lost 6 bases, the J end lost 8 bases, and 11 bases lay between the germline ends. Germline V gives CDR1 MNHEY, CDR2 SVGAGI. CDR3 loop: CASRAGSHSPLHF. DNA for the CDR3: TGTGCCAGCAGGGCCGGGTCCCATTCACCCCTCCACTTT.

The V and J genes are TRBV27 and TRBJ1-6; D not resolved. Trimming left V 3 bases short and J 0 bases short, with 6 bases between. Germline CDR1 MNHEY, CDR2 SMNVEV (reference sequence). The CDR3 contains 15 residues. The CDR3 is CASSFSPSYNSPLHF. In DNA, the CDR3 is TGTGCCAGCAGTTTCAGTCCCTCCTATAATTCACCCCTCCACTTT.

The J gene is TRBJ2-1, the V gene TRBV4-3; 7 bases agree with TRBD2. The V segment lost 1 base and the J segment 6 bases; nucleotides outside the gene matches: 9. Looked up from germline, CDR1 is LGHNA and CDR2 is YSLEER. The CDR3 totals 16 residues. CDR3 sequence (DNA): TGCGCCAGCAGCCAAGGGACCTGGGGCGGGAGCAATGAGCAGTTCTTC. Protein: CASSQGTWGGSNEQFF.

This clone was observed a handful of times. V usage is TRBV7-9 and J usage is TRBJ1-6; TRBD1 matches at 9 bases. The trim removed 5 bases at V and 14 bases at J, leaving 10 bases unmatched. Germline V gives CDR1 SEHNR, CDR2 FQNEAQ (reference sequence). The CDR3 length is 14 residues. CDR3 bases: TGTGCCAGCAGCAACCCGGGACAGGGCTCGGCCCTCCACTTT. The encoded protein is CASSNPGQGSALHF. The variable domain in full, with the rest retrieved from reference TRBV7-9 and TRBJ1-6, is DTGVSQNPRHKITKRGQNVTFRCDPISEHNRLYWYRQTLGQGPEFLTYFQNEAQLEKSRLLSDRFSAERPKGSFSTLEIQRTEQGDSAMYLCASSNPGQGSALHFGNGTRLTVT.

The genes are TRBV5-1 and TRBJ2-1; weak D call: TRBD2 (6 bases). Germline lookup yields CDR1 SGHRS and CDR2 YFSETQ. V was clipped by 2 bases and J by 9 bases, with 9 bases between them. The CDR3 is made up of 12 amino acids. The CDR3 loop is CASSFGGGEQFF. The DNA of the CDR3 is TGCGCCAGCAGCTTCGGGGGTGGTGAGCAGTTCTTC.

This sequence joins TRBV3-1 (or the pseudogene TRBV3-2) and TRBJ2-3, with 7 bases lining up with TRBD2. CDR1 and CDR2 from the germline V gene are LGHDT and YNNKEL (reference sequence). This CDR3 is 15 amino acids long. With 4 bases clipped from V and 4 bases from J, the junction kept 8 bases outside the gene matches. CDR3 sequence (DNA): TGTGCCAGCAGCCCCGGGTTTGGGGGGGCAGATACGCAGTATTTT. This encodes CASSPGFGGADTQYF.

The chain couples TRBV7-2 to TRBJ2-3, with 9 bases identical to TRBD1. CDR1 is SGHTA and CDR2 is FQGNSA in the germline V gene. V lost 5 bases and J lost 4; bases outside the gene matches: 10. The CDR3 sequence is 16 residues long. CDR3 nucleotide sequence: TGTGCCAGCAGCCCCACCGGGACAGGGAGCCCAGATACGCAGTATTTT. Its protein product is CASSPTGTGSPDTQYF.

This CDR3 is CASSLGSGRSHEQFF. CDR3 DNA: TGTGCCAGCAGCTTGGGTAGCGGGAGGTCCCATGAGCAGTTCTTC. The chain uses TRBV5-8 and TRBJ2-1; 10 bases are a match to TRBD2. The CDR3 spans 15 residues. V dropped 0 bases and J dropped 8; count of bases not matched to a gene: 5. CDR1 is SGHTS and CDR2 is YDEGEE in the germline V gene.

J is TRBJ1-4 and V is TRBV6-6, with D perhaps TRBD1 (5 bases). This CDR3 region has 17 residues. In germline, CDR1 is MNHNY, CDR2 SVGAGI (reference sequence). Between the trimmed V and J ends, which lost 5 bases and 0 bases, there was a span of 16 bases. CDR3 residues: CASSPIPDSSTNEKLFF. In DNA, the CDR3 is TGTGCCAGCAGTCCCATCCCCGACAGTTCAACTAATGAAAAACTGTTTTTT.

The gene calls are TRBV19 and TRBJ1-2; tentative D call: TRBD1 (5 bases). The CDR3 extends over 13 amino acids. Trimming took off 9 bases at V and 4 bases at J, with 15 bases between the two ends. Germline loops: CDR1 LNHDA, CDR2 SQIVND (reference sequence). As DNA, the CDR3 is TGTGCCAGCTCCCCTAGGGGCATCTATGGCTACACCTTC. As protein: CASSPRGIYGYTF.

The rearrangement links TRBV4-1 to TRBJ2-5, with D tentatively TRBD1 (5 bases). This CDR3 has 17 amino acids. With 0 bases removed from V and 4 bases from J, the gap between germline ends came to 18 bases. Germline V CDR1 and CDR2: MGHRA, YSYEKL. The CDR3 loop is CASSQEARLGQGETQYF. In nucleotides, the CDR3 is TGCGCCAGCAGCCAAGAAGCCCGACTTGGCCAGGGAGAGACCCAGTACTTC.

The V and J genes are TRBV5-1 and TRBJ2-7; possible D gene TRBD2, 6 bases. V lost 4 bases, J lost 2 bases, and 13 bases lay in between. CDR3 size: 14 residues. Germline V lookup: CDR1 SGHRS, CDR2 YFSETQ. CDR3 coding DNA: TGCGCCAGCAGCCTTATACGGGAGCCCTACGAGCAGTACTTC. Translated, it gives CASSLIREPYEQYF.

V gene TRBV28 combines with J gene TRBJ1-2, with 11 positions matching TRBD1. The CDR3 spans 16 residues. V dropped 6 bases and J dropped 8; count of bases not matched to a gene: 14. Germline V lookup: CDR1 MDHEN, CDR2 SYDVKM. The DNA of the CDR3 is TGTGCCAGCAGCCCCCTTCGGGGACAGGGGGTCTTCGGCTACACCTTC. Amino acids: CASSPLRGQGVFGYTF.

The J gene is TRBJ1-5, the V gene TRBV2; tentatively, D is TRBD1 (5 bases). Trimming cost V 6 bases and J 0 bases, with 15 bases left between them. Germline CDR1 SNHLY, CDR2 FYNNEI. The CDR3 is made up of 16 amino acids. This CDR3 is CASRAVGGDSNQPQHF. The CDR3 coding sequence is TGTGCCAGCAGGGCCGTCGGGGGAGATAGCAATCAGCCCCAGCATTTT.

V gene TRBV20-1 combines with J gene TRBJ1-1; unclear D gene. Trimming removed 3 bases at V and 6 bases at J, with 17 bases between. The CDR3 covers 14 residues. The germline gives CDR1 DFQATT, CDR2 SNEGSKA (reference sequence). CDR3 region: CSASLNRETSEAFF. For the CDR3, the DNA is TGCAGTGCTAGTCTAAATCGGGAAACATCTGAAGCTTTCTTT.

This clone was counted a few times. The CDR3: CASSLPGSDTQYF. The DNA of the CDR3 is TGTGCCAGCAGCCTCCCAGGGTCAGATACGCAGTATTTT. J is TRBJ2-3 and V is TRBV3-1 (or the pseudogene TRBV3-2); weak D call: TRBD1 (5 bases). V dropped 4 bases and J dropped 4 bases, with 9 bases sitting between them. Germline V gene lookup returns CDR1 LGHDT and CDR2 YNNKEL (reference sequence). The CDR3 is made up of 13 amino acids.

This chain uses TRBV27 with TRBJ1-2, with a possible D match to TRBD1 (5 bases). This CDR3 is built from 17 residues. Germline CDR1 reads MNHEY; CDR2 reads SMNVEV (reference sequence). V lost 0 bases and J 1 base, leaving 15 bases between the germline ends. The chain's CDR3 is CASSLSLRAGINYGYTF. The CDR3 bases are TGTGCCAGCAGTTTATCCCTTAGGGCAGGGATTAACTATGGCTACACCTTC.

This clone was observed a handful of times. The V and J genes are TRBV28 and TRBJ1-2; D perhaps matches TRBD1 (5 bases). The CDR3 totals 13 residues. The ends were cut back, 6 bases at V and 1 base at J, with 9 bases in the middle. The germline CDR1 and CDR2 sequences are MDHEN and SYDVKM. CDR3 nucleotides: TGTGCCAGCAGAACAGGAATTAACTATGGCTACACCTTC. It is translated as CASRTGINYGYTF.

The V and J genes are TRBV14 and TRBJ2-1, with TRBD2 matching over 12 bases. This CDR3 is built from 14 residues. CDR1 SGHDN and CDR2 FVKESK come from the germline V gene. Trimming removed 4 bases from V and 7 bases from J; junction bases left unmatched: 2. In DNA, the CDR3 is TGTGCCAGCAGCCTACTAGCGGGAGGAAATGAGCAGTTCTTC. Encoded protein: CASSLLAGGNEQFF.

The chain couples TRBV3-1 (or the pseudogene TRBV3-2) to TRBJ1-1, with D unresolved. The CDR3 length is 14 residues. Germline V gives CDR1 LGHDT, CDR2 YNNKEL (reference sequence). V lost 1 base to trimming and J lost 0 bases, with 6 bases between them. The CDR3 spells CASSQGELNTEAFF. CDR3 in DNA: TGTGCCAGCAGCCAAGGAGAGTTGAACACTGAAGCTTTCTTT.

The chain couples TRBV6-1 to TRBJ1-2; D is possibly TRBD1 (6 bases). Trimming took off 3 bases at V and 2 bases at J, with 13 bases between the two ends. CDR3 length: 15 amino acids. Germline loops: CDR1 MNHNS, CDR2 SASEGT. The CDR3 loop reads CASSEETGPNYGYTF. DNA of the CDR3: TGTGCCAGCAGTGAGGAGACAGGACCCAACTATGGCTACACCTTC.

J is TRBJ1-1 and V is TRBV29-1; no firm D call. The CDR3 contains 13 residues. The V gene lost 0 bases and the J gene lost 8 bases, with 13 bases spanning the gap. In germline, CDR1 is SQVTM, CDR2 ANQGSEA. The chain's CDR3 is CSVEDRYRGEAFF. The CDR3 nucleotides are TGCAGCGTTGAAGATCGTTACCGGGGAGAAGCTTTCTTT.

This clone appeared once. CDR3 sequence: CASSLEIAAEFSYNEQFF. CDR3 nucleotide sequence: TGTGCCAGCAGCTTAGAAATCGCGGCAGAGTTCTCCTACAATGAGCAGTTCTTC. V gene TRBV7-2 combines with J gene TRBJ2-1; no clear D. Germline CDR1 reads SGHTA; CDR2 reads FQGNSA. The CDR3 has 18 residues. V dropped 1 base and J dropped 0 bases, with 16 bases sitting between them.

Written as DNA, the CDR3 is TGTGCCAGCAGCTCCGGACAGGGGATGGGTGAGCAGTTCTTC. Translating it yields CASSSGQGMGEQFF. The chain is built from TRBV5-6 and TRBJ2-1; the match to TRBD1 covers 9 bases. In germline, CDR1 is SGHDT, CDR2 YYEEEE. V gave up 3 bases and J gave up 9 bases; unmatched junction bases: 7. The CDR3 extends over 14 amino acids.